The TCR beta chain described here comes from a study of preoperative IRX-2 immunotherapy in early breast cancer. In germline, CDR1 is SNHLY, CDR2 FYNNEI. V lost 5 bases to trimming and J lost 1 base; unmatched junction nucleotides: 4. The CDR3 spans 16 residues. Data came from immunoSEQ multiplex PCR; TCRdb stores just in-frame clones and leaves some out. This table holds roughly 35,000 clones, nearly 95% found once. Noted treatment: preoperative locoregional IRX-2 cytokine immunotherapy. Preoperative locoregional IRX-2 cytokine immunotherapy was tested in the phase Ib source study. This specimen was taken from a patient treated with IRX-2 immunotherapy. This chain links TRBV2 with TRBJ2-2, with 10 bases lining up with TRBD1. This receptor was obtained from a human donor with breast cancer. The chain's CDR3 is CASSKGQGENTGELFF. CDR3 DNA sequence: TGTGCCAGCAGTAAAGGACAGGGGGAGAACACCGGGGAGCTGTTTTTT.